Sequencing of this T cell receptor (beta chain) was carried out in a study of T cell responses to AZD1222 COVID-19 vaccine. Overall study: Second doses were pooled across both intervals (about 4 or about 12 weeks). Overall study findings and caveats: Vaccine-related CD4 TCRs covered spike, predominating at 160-218 and 743-854. Only six AZD1222 recipients tested seropositive at baseline. Most donors were white British and more were female, and clonal diversity was possibly underestimated.

Only in-frame clones appear in the TCRdb table, and some are missing; sequencing was by immunoSEQ multiplex PCR. The sample lists about 130,000 clones, over 70% seen once, with around 6.1% in the top ten. Germline CDR1 and CDR2: SNHLY and FYNNEI. CDR3 length: 14 amino acids. V was cut by 5 bases and J by 1 base, with 10 bases left in between. Regarding this clone: The antigen is not known.

Sample: peripheral blood, taken on day 0 of AZD1222 vaccination. This receptor was identified in an adult in good health. V gene TRBV2 combines with J gene TRBJ2-3; D gene uncertain. This CDR3 is CASSNGWGTDTQYF. The DNA of the CDR3 is TGTGCCAGCAGTAATGGGTGGGGCACAGATACGCAGTATTTT.